The clone carrying this TCR beta chain was counted a single time. What it recognizes is unknown. Using immunoSEQ multiplex PCR, the repertoire was profiled, and TCRdb retains in-frame clones only, with some absent. Among 70,000 to 75,000 clones listed, around 95% were seen once. Resections from corrective heart surgery provided thymus tissue. Infants served as donors; they were healthy and Finnish and were having corrective surgery for congenital heart defects. CDR1 and CDR2 (germline): SGHRS, YFSETQ. The CDR3 is 18 amino acids. V shed 5 bases and J 7 bases; nucleotides not matched to a gene: 14. This sample was included in a study of human thymus T cells. Study observations and caveats: Gene usage for V and J segments appeared biased in thymic and blood repertoires. Related work showed strongly overlapping thymic repertoires across unrelated individuals.

This chain connects TRBV5-1 to TRBJ2-1; 14 bases agree with TRBD2. This TCR came from a girl less than two years old with a congenital heart defect but otherwise immunologically healthy. Input material: thymus tissue. Here the CDR3 DNA reads TGCGCCAGCAGTCAACCCCAGGGACTAGCGGGAGAGGGGAATGAGCAGTTCTTC. Translated, it gives CASSQPQGLAGEGNEQFF. The full variable domain, completed using reference TRBV5-1 and TRBJ2-1, is KAGVTQTPRYLIKTRGQQVTLSCSPISGHRSVSWYQQTPGQGLQFLFEYFSETQRNKGNFPGRFSGRQFSNSRSEMNVSTLELGDSALYLCASSQPQGLAGEGNEQFFGPGTRLTVL.